This T cell receptor (beta chain) is drawn from a study of T cells in Graves' hyperthyroidism and ophthalmopathy. Study results and caveats: Most thyroid clonotypes expanded above 0.001 were also detected in blood. The model foresaw ophthalmopathy a median roughly 6.5 months prior to onset.

RNA transcripts provided the source from which TCR beta CDR3 regions were amplified. The study used the HTBI primer set for a first-round RT-PCR of the TCR CDR3. TCRdb processed the multiplex PCR reads anew with MiXCR; each CDR3 protein has one entry. The data hold hundreds of thousands of distinct CDR3 sequences, with 40% to 55% observed a single time. There are 16 residues in the CDR3. J was trimmed by 4 bases and V by 5 bases; bases with no gene match: 8. For the diagnoses, clinical symptoms, serum thyroxine and TRAb, thyroid ultrasound and orbital computed tomography were used. With regard to this clonotype: Its cognate antigen is unknown.

This receptor was obtained from an adult man with Graves' disease, either hyperthyroidism or ophthalmopathy (not recorded which). Sequencing input: peripheral blood or thyroid tissue (not recorded which). This chain uses TRBV12-3 or TRBV12-4 with TRBJ2-2, with TRBD1 matching 9 bases. The CDR3 DNA reads TGTGCCAGCAGTCCCCGGGACAGGGCCGTCACCGGGGAGCTGTTTTTT. Protein product: CASSPRDRAVTGELFF.